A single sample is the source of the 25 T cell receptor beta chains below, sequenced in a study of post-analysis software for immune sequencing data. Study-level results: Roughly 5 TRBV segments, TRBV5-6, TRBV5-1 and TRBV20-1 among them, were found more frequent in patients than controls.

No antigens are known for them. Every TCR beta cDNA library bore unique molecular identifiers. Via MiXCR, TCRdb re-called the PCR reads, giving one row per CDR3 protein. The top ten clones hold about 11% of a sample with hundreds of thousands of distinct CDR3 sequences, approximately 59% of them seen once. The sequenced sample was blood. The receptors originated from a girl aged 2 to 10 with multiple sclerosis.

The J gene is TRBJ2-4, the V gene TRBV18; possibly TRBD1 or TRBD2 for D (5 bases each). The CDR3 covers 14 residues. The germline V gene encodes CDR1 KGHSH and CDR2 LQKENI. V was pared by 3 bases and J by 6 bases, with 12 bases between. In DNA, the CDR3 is TGTGCCAGCTCACCTACCGGGACGGTAAACATTCAGTACTTC. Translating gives CASSPTGTVNIQYF.

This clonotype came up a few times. The CDR3 nucleotides are TGCAGTGCTCCAGACCTGAACAGGGGGTACCCCTACGAGCAGTACTTC. It translates to CSAPDLNRGYPYEQYF. The chain carries TRBV20-1 and TRBJ2-7; 8 bases are shared with TRBD1. The trim removed 5 bases at V and 2 bases at J, leaving 14 bases unmatched. The CDR3 covers 16 residues. The germline CDR1 and CDR2 sequences are DFQATT and SNEGSKA (reference sequence).

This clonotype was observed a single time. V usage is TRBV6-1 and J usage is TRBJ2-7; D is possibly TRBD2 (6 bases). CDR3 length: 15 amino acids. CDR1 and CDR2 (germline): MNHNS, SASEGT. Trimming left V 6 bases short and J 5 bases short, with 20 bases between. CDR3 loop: CASRGSAGHLHEQYF. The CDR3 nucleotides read TGTGCCAGCAGAGGAAGTGCGGGGCATCTTCACGAGCAGTACTTC.

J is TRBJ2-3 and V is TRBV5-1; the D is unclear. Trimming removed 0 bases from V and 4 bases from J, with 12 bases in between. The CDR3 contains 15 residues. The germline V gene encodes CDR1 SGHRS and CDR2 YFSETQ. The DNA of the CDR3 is TGCGCCAGCAGCTTGGCCATTTCTACACCAGATACGCAGTATTTT. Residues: CASSLAISTPDTQYF.

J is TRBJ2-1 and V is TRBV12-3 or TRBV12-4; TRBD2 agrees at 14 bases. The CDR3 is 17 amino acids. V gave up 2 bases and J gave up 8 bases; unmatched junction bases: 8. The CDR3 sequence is CASSLPRGLAGDDEQFF. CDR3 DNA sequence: TGTGCCAGCAGTTTACCCCGGGGACTAGCGGGAGACGATGAGCAGTTCTTC.

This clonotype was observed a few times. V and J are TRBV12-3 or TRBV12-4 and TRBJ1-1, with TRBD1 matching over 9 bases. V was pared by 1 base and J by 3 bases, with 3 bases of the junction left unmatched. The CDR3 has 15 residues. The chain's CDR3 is CASSLGGQGDTEAFF. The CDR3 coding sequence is TGTGCCAGCAGTTTAGGGGGACAGGGTGACACTGAAGCTTTCTTT.

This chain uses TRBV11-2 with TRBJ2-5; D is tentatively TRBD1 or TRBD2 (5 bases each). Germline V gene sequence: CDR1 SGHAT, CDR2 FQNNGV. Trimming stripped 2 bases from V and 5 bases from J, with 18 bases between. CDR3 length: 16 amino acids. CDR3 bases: TGTGCCAGCAGCTTAATCCGAGGGGCATCGAGGGAGACCCAGTACTTC. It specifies CASSLIRGASRETQYF.

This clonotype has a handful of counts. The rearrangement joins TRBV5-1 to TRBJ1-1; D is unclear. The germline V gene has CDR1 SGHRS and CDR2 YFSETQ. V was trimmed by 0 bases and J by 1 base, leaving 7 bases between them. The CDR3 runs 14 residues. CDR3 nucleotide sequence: TGCGCCAGCAGCTTGGTAACGCCGAACACTGAAGCTTTCTTT. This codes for CASSLVTPNTEAFF.

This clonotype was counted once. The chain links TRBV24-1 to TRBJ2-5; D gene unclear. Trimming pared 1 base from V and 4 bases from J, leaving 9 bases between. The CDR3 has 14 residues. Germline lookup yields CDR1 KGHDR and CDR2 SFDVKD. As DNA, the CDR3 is TGTGCCACCAGTGATTTCGGGCAGATAGAGACCCAGTACTTC. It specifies CATSDFGQIETQYF.

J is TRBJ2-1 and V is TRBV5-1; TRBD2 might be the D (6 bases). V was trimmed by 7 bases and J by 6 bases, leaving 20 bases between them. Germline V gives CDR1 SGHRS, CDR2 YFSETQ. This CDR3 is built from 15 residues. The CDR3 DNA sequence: TGCGCCAGCTCCCCCGGTAGCGGAGGGCCCAATGAGCAGTTCTTC. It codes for CASSPGSGGPNEQFF.

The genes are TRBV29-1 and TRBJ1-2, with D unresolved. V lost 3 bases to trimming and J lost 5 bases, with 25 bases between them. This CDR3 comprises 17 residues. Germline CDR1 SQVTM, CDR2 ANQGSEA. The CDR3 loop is CSVDSWARHARLYGYTF. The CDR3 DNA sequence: TGCAGCGTTGATTCGTGGGCGCGACACGCTAGATTATATGGCTACACCTTC.

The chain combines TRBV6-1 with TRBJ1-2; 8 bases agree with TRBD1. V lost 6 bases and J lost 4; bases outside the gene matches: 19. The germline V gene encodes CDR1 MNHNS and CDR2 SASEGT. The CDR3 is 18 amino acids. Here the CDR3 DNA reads TGTGCCAGCAGCACTTACCAGACCCAGGGACAGGAGTTCTATGGCTACACCTTC. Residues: CASSTYQTQGQEFYGYTF.

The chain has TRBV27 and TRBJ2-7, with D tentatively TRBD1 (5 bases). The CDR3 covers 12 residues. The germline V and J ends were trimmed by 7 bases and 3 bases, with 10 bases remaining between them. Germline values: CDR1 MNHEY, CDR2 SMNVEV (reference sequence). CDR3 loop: CASMGQGYEQYF. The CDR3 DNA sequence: TGTGCCAGCATGGGGCAGGGCTACGAGCAGTACTTC.

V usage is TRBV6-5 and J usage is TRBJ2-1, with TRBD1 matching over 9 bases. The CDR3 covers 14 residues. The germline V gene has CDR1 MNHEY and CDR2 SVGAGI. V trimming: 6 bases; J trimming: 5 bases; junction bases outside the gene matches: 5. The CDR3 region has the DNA TGTGCCAGCAGCTGGGGACAGGGAGACAATGAGCAGTTCTTC. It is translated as CASSWGQGDNEQFF.

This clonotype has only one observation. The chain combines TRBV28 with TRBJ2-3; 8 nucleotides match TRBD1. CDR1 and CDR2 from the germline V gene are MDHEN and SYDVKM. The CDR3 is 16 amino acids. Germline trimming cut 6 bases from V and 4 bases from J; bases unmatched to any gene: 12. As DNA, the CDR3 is TGTGCCAGCAGACTCCCGGGACAGGTCAGCGCAGATACGCAGTATTTT. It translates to CASRLPGQVSADTQYF.

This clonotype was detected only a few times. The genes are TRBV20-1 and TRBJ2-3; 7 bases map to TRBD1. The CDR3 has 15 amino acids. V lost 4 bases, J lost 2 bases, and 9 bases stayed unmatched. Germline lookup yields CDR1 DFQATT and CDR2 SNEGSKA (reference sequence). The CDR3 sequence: CSATDRERLTDTQYF. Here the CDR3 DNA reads TGCAGTGCTACCGACAGGGAGAGGCTCACAGATACGCAGTATTTT.

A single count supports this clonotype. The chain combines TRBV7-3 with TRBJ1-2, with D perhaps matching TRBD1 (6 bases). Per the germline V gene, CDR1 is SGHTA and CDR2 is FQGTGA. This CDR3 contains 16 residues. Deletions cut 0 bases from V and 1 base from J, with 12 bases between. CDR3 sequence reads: CASSLTGDTHNYGYTF. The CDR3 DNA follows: TGTGCCAGCAGCTTAACCGGGGACACCCATAACTATGGCTACACCTTC. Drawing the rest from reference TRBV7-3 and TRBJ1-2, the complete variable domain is GAGVSQTPSNKVTEKGKYVELRCDPISGHTALYWYRQSLGQGPEFLIYFQGTGAADDSGLPNDRFFAVRPEGSVSTLKIQRTERGDSAVYLCASSLTGDTHNYGYTFGSGTRLTVV.

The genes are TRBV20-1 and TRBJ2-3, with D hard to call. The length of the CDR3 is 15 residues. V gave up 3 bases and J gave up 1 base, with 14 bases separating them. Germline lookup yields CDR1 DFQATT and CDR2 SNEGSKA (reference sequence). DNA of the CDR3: TGCAGTGCTAGTACTATGAGGCAGCGCACAGATACGCAGTATTTT. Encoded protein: CSASTMRQRTDTQYF.

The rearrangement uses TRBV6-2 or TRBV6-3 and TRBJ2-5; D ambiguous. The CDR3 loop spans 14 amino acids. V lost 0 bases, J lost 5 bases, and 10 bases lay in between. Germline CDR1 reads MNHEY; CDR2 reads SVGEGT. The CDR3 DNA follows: TGTGCCAGCAGTTACTCGGAGTCCAGCGAGACCCAGTACTTC. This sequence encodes CASSYSESSETQYF.

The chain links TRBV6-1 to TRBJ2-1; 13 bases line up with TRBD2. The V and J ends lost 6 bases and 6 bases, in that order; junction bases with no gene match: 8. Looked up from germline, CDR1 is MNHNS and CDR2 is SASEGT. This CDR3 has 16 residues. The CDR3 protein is CASSGLAGVRFNEQFF. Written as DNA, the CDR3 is TGTGCCAGCAGCGGACTAGCGGGAGTTCGGTTCAATGAGCAGTTCTTC.

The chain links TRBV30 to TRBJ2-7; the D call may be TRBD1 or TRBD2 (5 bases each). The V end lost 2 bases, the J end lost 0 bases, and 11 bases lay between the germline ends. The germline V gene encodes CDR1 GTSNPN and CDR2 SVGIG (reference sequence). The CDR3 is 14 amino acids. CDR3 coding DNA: TGTGCCTGGAGTTGGGGGATTAACTCCTACGAGCAGTACTTC. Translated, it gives CAWSWGINSYEQYF. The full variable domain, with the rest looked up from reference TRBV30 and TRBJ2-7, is SQTIHQWPATLVQPVGSPLSLECTVEGTSNPNLYWYRQAAGRGLQLLFYSVGIGQISSEVPQNLSASRPQDRQFILSSKKLLLSDSGFYLCAWSWGINSYEQYFGPGTRLTVT.

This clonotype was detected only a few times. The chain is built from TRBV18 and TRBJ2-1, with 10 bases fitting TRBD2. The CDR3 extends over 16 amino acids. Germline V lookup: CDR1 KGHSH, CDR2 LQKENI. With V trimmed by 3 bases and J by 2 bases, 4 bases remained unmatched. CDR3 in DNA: TGTGCCAGCTCACCGCCTAGCGGGAGTCCCTACAATGAGCAGTTCTTC. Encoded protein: CASSPPSGSPYNEQFF. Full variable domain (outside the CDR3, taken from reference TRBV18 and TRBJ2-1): NAGVMQNPRHLVRRRGQEARLRCSPMKGHSHVYWYRQLPEEGLKFMVYLQKENIIDESGMPKERFSAEFPKEGPSILRIQQVVRGDSAAYFCASSPPSGSPYNEQFFGPGTRLTVL.

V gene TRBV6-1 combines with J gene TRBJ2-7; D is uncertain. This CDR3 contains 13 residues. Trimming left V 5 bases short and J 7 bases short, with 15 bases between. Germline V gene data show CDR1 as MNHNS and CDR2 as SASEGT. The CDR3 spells CASSFLPGWEQYF. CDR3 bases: TGTGCCAGCAGTTTTCTCCCCGGTTGGGAGCAGTACTTC.

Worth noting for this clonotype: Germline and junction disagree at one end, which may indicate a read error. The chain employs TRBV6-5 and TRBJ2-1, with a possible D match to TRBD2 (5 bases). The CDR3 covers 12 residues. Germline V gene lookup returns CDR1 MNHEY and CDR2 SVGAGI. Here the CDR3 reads CASSYLRGEQFF. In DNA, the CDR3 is TGTGCCAGCAGTTACCTCCGGGGAGAGCAATTCTTC.

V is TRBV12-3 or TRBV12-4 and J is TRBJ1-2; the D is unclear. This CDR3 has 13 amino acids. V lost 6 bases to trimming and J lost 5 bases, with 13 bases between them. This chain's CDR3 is CASRARQLYGYTF. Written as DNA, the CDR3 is TGTGCCAGCAGGGCGAGACAACTTTATGGCTACACCTTC.